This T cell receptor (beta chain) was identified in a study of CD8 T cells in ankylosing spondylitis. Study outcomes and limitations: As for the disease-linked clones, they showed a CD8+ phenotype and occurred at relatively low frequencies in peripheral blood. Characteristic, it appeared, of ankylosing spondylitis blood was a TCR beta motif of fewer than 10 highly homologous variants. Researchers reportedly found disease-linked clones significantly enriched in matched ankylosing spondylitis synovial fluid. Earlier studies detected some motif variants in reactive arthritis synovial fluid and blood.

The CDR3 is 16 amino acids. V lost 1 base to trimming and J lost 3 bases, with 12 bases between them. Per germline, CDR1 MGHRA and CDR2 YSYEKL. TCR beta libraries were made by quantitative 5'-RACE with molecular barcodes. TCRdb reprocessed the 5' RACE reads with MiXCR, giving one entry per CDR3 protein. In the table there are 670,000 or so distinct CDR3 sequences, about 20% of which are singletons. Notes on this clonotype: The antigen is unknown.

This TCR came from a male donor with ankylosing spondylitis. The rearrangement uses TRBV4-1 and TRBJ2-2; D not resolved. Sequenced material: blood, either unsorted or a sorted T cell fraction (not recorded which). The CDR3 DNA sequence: TGCGCCAGCAGCCAAGTCGAGCCAGCCGACACCGGGGAGCTGTTTTTT. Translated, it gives CASSQVEPADTGELFF.